These 7 T cell receptor beta chains were sequenced from one sample in a study of blood T cell repertoires in COVID-19. Here immunoSEQ multiplex PCR was the method, and the copy in TCRdb shows in-frame clones only, minus some. The sample has approximately 140,000 clones, around 84% seen once; the top ten hold about 2.6%. Source material: PBMCs or T cells enriched from blood (not recorded which). The receptors stem from a man aged 35 to 55 with acute COVID-19.

The J gene is TRBJ1-1, the V gene TRBV9, with D unclear. This CDR3 has 13 residues. Trimming removed 3 bases at V and 0 bases at J, with 6 bases between. Germline V gene sequence: CDR1 SGDLS, CDR2 YYNGEE. The CDR3 loop is CASSGQVNTEAFF. The CDR3 DNA follows: TGTGCCAGCAGCGGTCAGGTGAACACTGAAGCTTTCTTT.

This clone was picked up one time. J is TRBJ1-1 and V is TRBV11-3; 11 nucleotides align to TRBD1. This CDR3 is built from 14 residues. Germline CDR1 SGHNT, CDR2 YENEEA. V trimming: 3 bases; J trimming: 5 bases; junction bases outside the gene matches: 2. The CDR3 bases are TGTGCCAGCAGCTTGGGACAGGGGGGTACTGAAGCTTTCTTT. Amino acid sequence: CASSLGQGGTEAFF.

This clone showed up just a few times. The chain employs TRBV19 and TRBJ1-1; D uncertain. The CDR3 extends over 16 amino acids. Germline-derived CDR1 and CDR2 are LNHDA and SQIVND (reference sequence). V was trimmed by 4 bases and J by 0 bases, leaving 15 bases between them. CDR3 amino acids: CASSNSRPLMNTEAFF. The CDR3 DNA reads TGTGCCAGTAGTAATTCCAGGCCTCTCATGAACACTGAAGCTTTCTTT.

The chain joins TRBV18 to TRBJ2-2; D might be TRBD1 (6 bases). V shed 1 base and J shed 4 bases, with 7 bases lying between them. Per germline, CDR1 KGHSH and CDR2 LQKENI. This CDR3 contains 14 residues. The CDR3 loop is CASSPLDSTGELFF. The CDR3 DNA follows: TGTGCCAGCTCACCACTGGACAGCACCGGGGAGCTGTTTTTT.

The V and J genes are TRBV10-1 and TRBJ1-5; 7 bases map to TRBD1. CDR1 and CDR2 from the germline V gene are WNHNN and SYGVQD (reference sequence). Trimming removed 0 bases from V and 7 bases from J; junction bases left unmatched: 0. The CDR3 extends over 13 amino acids. The CDR3 sequence: CASSESGGQPQHF. CDR3 coding DNA: TGCGCCAGCAGTGAGTCAGGGGGCCAGCCCCAGCATTTT.

The chain combines TRBV19 with TRBJ2-3; D not certain. Deletions cut 1 base from V and 4 bases from J, with 6 bases between. The CDR3 runs 13 residues. Germline assignment: CDR1 LNHDA and CDR2 SQIVND (reference sequence). CDR3 loop: CASSIGLSDTQYF. Written as DNA, the CDR3 is TGTGCCAGTAGTATAGGACTTTCAGATACGCAGTATTTT. Full variable domain (remainder filled in from reference TRBV19 and TRBJ2-3): DGGITQSPKYLFRKEGQNVTLSCEQNLNHDAMYWYRQDPGQGLRLIYYSQIVNDFQKGDIAEGYSVSREKKESFPLTVTSAQKNPTAFYLCASSIGLSDTQYFGPGTRLTVL.

This chain connects TRBV3-1 (or the pseudogene TRBV3-2) to TRBJ2-1, with TRBD2 identical over 11 bases. CDR3 length: 15 amino acids. Germline V gene lookup returns CDR1 LGHDT and CDR2 YNNKEL (reference sequence). Trimming at V came to 1 base and at J to 6 bases, leaving 2 bases not matched to a gene. The CDR3: CASSQVAGGGNEQFF. CDR3 bases: TGTGCCAGCAGCCAAGTAGCGGGAGGGGGCAATGAGCAGTTCTTC.